The entry that follows covers one T cell receptor (beta chain) sequence. What it recognizes is unknown. The data originate from a study of graft-versus-host responses after intestinal transplantation. Study summary: Recipients got multivisceral, liver-intestinal, or isolated intestinal transplants. Regarding the study as a whole: Individuals who had graft-donor T cell macrochimerism had allografts that showed high graft-versus-host to host-versus-graft clonal ratios.

TCRdb's copy holds only in-frame clones and misses some; the assay was immunoSEQ multiplex PCR. The data contain over 80,000 clones, 85% to 95% of them singletons. The clonotype originates from a human donor who was the organ donor for an intestinal transplant. The sequences come from unstimulated CD8+ T cells sorted from spleen or lymph node cells, collected before transplant.

The CDR3 sequence is CASSVGGPNTEAFF. The CDR3 DNA reads TGTGCCAGCAGCGTAGGAGGGCCGAACACTGAAGCTTTCTTT. The rearrangement uses TRBV9 and TRBJ1-1; D is unclear. The CDR3 contains 14 residues. Trimming removed 0 bases from V and 1 base from J, with 7 bases in between. CDR1 is SGDLS and CDR2 is YYNGEE in the germline V gene.